What follows are 31 T cell receptor beta chains derived from one specimen sequenced in a study of T-cell memory formation after mild COVID-19. TCRdb reanalysed the 5' RACE reads using MiXCR and keeps one entry per CDR3 protein. The repertoire consists of about 210,000 distinct CDR3 sequences, with roughly 27% occurring once and the leading ten covering more than 9.5%. Sequenced: PBMCs or a T cell subset sorted from them (not recorded which). All receptors derive from an adult woman who had mild COVID-19 (a few samples of this study predate the infection). Cell type and time point are not known.

The chain is built from TRBV18 and TRBJ2-1, with 8 bases lining up with TRBD2. Germline V gene lookup returns CDR1 KGHSH and CDR2 LQKENI. Trimming at V came to 4 bases and at J to 3 bases, leaving 5 bases not matched to a gene. This CDR3 has 15 amino acids. The CDR3: CASSQVAGNYNEQFF. The DNA of the CDR3 is TGTGCCAGCTCACAGGTAGCGGGGAACTACAATGAGCAGTTCTTC.

The chain couples TRBV20-1 to TRBJ2-1, with D tentatively TRBD2 (7 bases). The CDR3 is 11 amino acids. The germline V gene has CDR1 DFQATT and CDR2 SNEGSKA (reference sequence). CDR3 sequence: CMGGAGNEQFF. The CDR3 nucleotides read TGCATGGGGGGGGCCGGTAATGAGCAGTTCTTC.

This chain connects TRBV6-2 or TRBV6-3 to TRBJ2-2; the D gene is possibly TRBD1 (5 bases). V shed 0 bases and J shed 5 bases, with 10 bases lying between them. Looked up from germline, CDR1 is MNHEY and CDR2 is SVGEGT. This CDR3 is built from 15 residues. The CDR3 nucleotides are TGTGCCAGCAGTTACTCACGAACAGGAACCGGGGAGCTGTTTTTT. Translated, it gives CASSYSRTGTGELFF.

The chain has TRBV6-5 and TRBJ2-7; D unresolved. There are 13 residues in the CDR3. Trimming removed 0 bases from V and 4 bases from J, with 7 bases in between. Germline V gene lookup returns CDR1 MNHEY and CDR2 SVGAGI. CDR3 loop: CASSYSRNYEQYF. The CDR3 DNA is TGTGCCAGCAGTTACTCCAGGAATTACGAGCAGTACTTC.

The gene calls are TRBV7-2 and TRBJ2-5, with unresolved D. The CDR3 runs 15 residues. The germline V gene has CDR1 SGHTA and CDR2 FQGNSA. The V end was cut by 1 base, the J end by 0 bases, with 9 bases between. CDR3 nucleotides: TGTGCCAGCAGCTTAGTGGGCCGGTACCAAGAGACCCAGTACTTC. This sequence encodes CASSLVGRYQETQYF.

Notes on this clonotype: It is likely a read error, because the conserved phenylalanine at the end of the CDR3 is missing. The chain employs TRBV19 and TRBJ2-1; D might be TRBD1 (7 bases). The CDR3 covers 12 residues. CDR1 LNHDA and CDR2 SQIVND come from the germline V gene (reference sequence). Trimming pared 9 bases from V and 7 bases from J, leaving 13 bases between. The DNA of the CDR3 is TGTGCCAGCAACAGGGGAGGAAATGAGCAGTTCTCC. Amino acids: CASNRGGNEQFS.

The table lists this clonotype with a few counts. The chain joins TRBV4-1 to TRBJ1-1; TRBD1 might be the D (6 bases). This CDR3 has 14 residues. Germline values: CDR1 MGHRA, CDR2 YSYEKL. The V end lost 7 bases, the J end lost 2 bases, and 14 bases lay between the germline ends. CDR3 DNA: TGCGCCAGCACCCGAGGGGGGGCAAACACTGAAGCTTTCTTT. The encoded protein is CASTRGGANTEAFF.

V and J are TRBV5-6 and TRBJ2-1; the D is unclear. This CDR3 is 11 amino acids long. CDR1 is SGHDT and CDR2 is YYEEEE in the germline V gene. Trimming pared 1 base from V and 9 bases from J, leaving 5 bases between. CDR3 sequence reads: CASSLQTEQFF. The CDR3, as DNA: TGTGCCAGCAGCTTGCAGACTGAGCAGTTCTTC.

The chain is built from TRBV11-2 and TRBJ2-1; 7 bases match TRBD2. CDR3 length: 13 amino acids. Germline CDR1 and CDR2: SGHAT and FQNNGV. V was clipped by 3 bases and J by 9 bases; unmatched bases: 5. The CDR3 loop reads CASSFGGSLEQFF. The CDR3 bases are TGTGCCAGCAGCTTTGGCGGGAGTCTTGAGCAGTTCTTC.

The sample holds many counts of this clonotype. The rearrangement uses TRBV7-2 and TRBJ1-2, with 11 bases matching TRBD1. CDR1 is SGHTA, CDR2 FQGNSA, per germline. There are 14 residues in the CDR3. V lost 5 bases and J lost 4; bases outside the gene matches: 3. The CDR3, as DNA: TGTGCCAGCAGCGGGACAGGGGGATCCTATGGCTACACCTTC. Encoded protein: CASSGTGGSYGYTF.

This clonotype was counted a few times. One end of the junction fails to match germline, which may point to a read error. V and J are TRBV20-1 and TRBJ1-1; D may be TRBD1 (5 bases). Germline assignment: CDR1 DFQATT and CDR2 SNEGSKA (reference sequence). There are 13 residues in the CDR3. CDR3 in amino acids: CSARGDGGTEAFF. DNA of the CDR3: TGCAGTGCCAGAGGGGACGGGGGCACTGAAGCTTTCTTT.

The chain recombines TRBV7-2 with TRBJ2-7; D is perhaps TRBD1 or TRBD2 (5 bases each). From germline, CDR1 is SGHTA and CDR2 FQGNSA. V was shortened by 5 bases and J by 6 bases, with 17 bases between the two germline ends. CDR3 length: 14 residues. The CDR3 nucleotides are TGTGCCAGCAGCCAGCCGACAGCTGGAGGCGAGCAGTACTTC. As protein: CASSQPTAGGEQYF.

This clonotype was seen more than once but under ten times. CDR3 bases: TGTGCCAGCAGCGTAGCTAGCGGGAATACAGATACGCAGTATTTT. It yields the protein CASSVASGNTDTQYF. This chain joins TRBV9 and TRBJ2-3, with TRBD2 identical over 9 bases. CDR1 is SGDLS and CDR2 is YYNGEE in the germline V gene. With 0 bases clipped from V and 3 bases from J, the junction kept 2 bases outside the gene matches. The CDR3 length is 15 residues.

V gene TRBV15 combines with J gene TRBJ2-1, with D possibly being TRBD2 (5 bases). CDR1 and CDR2 from the germline V gene are LNHNV and YYDKDF (reference sequence). The CDR3 consists of 14 residues. Trimming shortened V by 0 bases and J by 5 bases, and 8 bases separated the two germline ends. The CDR3: CATSRDYGNNEQFF. CDR3 coding DNA: TGTGCCACCAGCAGAGATTACGGGAACAATGAGCAGTTCTTC.

There are many counts of this clonotype. The chain couples TRBV6-2 or TRBV6-3 to TRBJ2-7; D gene uncertain. This CDR3 has 15 residues. Germline assignment: CDR1 MNHEY and CDR2 SVGEGT. With 2 bases removed from V and 2 bases from J, the gap between germline ends came to 13 bases. The CDR3: CASSYLGTAAYEQYF. The CDR3 bases are TGTGCCAGCAGTTACCTCGGAACCGCCGCCTACGAGCAGTACTTC.

The V call is TRBV12-3 or TRBV12-4, the J call TRBJ2-7; D is possibly TRBD2 (6 bases). The V and J ends lost 7 bases and 0 bases respectively, with 13 bases between them. The CDR3 runs 14 residues. The CDR3 reads CASKWGGDSYEQYF. The CDR3 coding sequence is TGTGCCAGCAAGTGGGGAGGCGACTCCTACGAGCAGTACTTC.

The chain combines TRBV5-1 with TRBJ2-7; TRBD2 matches 7 bases. CDR1 SGHRS and CDR2 YFSETQ come from the germline V gene. V was pared by 1 base and J by 4 bases, with 2 bases of the junction left unmatched. The CDR3 has 13 amino acids. The CDR3 protein is CASSLNSGYEQYF. The CDR3 nucleotides are TGCGCCAGCAGCTTGAATAGCGGGTACGAGCAGTACTTC.

This clonotype has more than one count but fewer than ten. The chain employs TRBV10-3 and TRBJ2-3; 9 bases match TRBD2. Trimming took 6 bases from V and 4 from J; bases not matched to a gene: 11. This CDR3 is 16 amino acids long. CDR1 is ENHRY and CDR2 is SYGVKD in the germline V gene. The CDR3 sequence is CAISPYSGSGADTQYF. DNA of the CDR3: TGTGCCATCAGCCCCTATAGCGGGAGTGGGGCAGATACGCAGTATTTT.

The V gene is TRBV2, the J gene TRBJ2-2; 8 bases map to TRBD1. With V trimmed by 6 bases and J by 6 bases, 3 bases remained unmatched. The CDR3 contains 13 residues. Germline V CDR1 and CDR2: SNHLY, FYNNEI. CDR3 sequence (DNA): TGTGCCAGCAGACGACAGGGGCCCGGGGAGCTGTTTTTT. Protein sequence: CASRRQGPGELFF.

This clonotype occurred a few times. The genes are TRBV4-3 and TRBJ1-1, with 7 bases fitting TRBD1. Losses at the gene ends were 2 bases for V and 10 bases for J; bases not matched to a gene: 13. The V gene's germline CDR1 is LGHNA and CDR2 YSLEER. This CDR3 contains 15 residues. The CDR3 DNA sequence: TGCGCCAGCAGCCAACCCGGACAGGTCGAACGGGGAGCTTTCTTT. This encodes CASSQPGQVERGAFF.

The chain links TRBV12-3 or TRBV12-4 to TRBJ2-1; D may match TRBD1 or TRBD2 (5 bases each). The ends were cut back, 6 bases at V and 7 bases at J, with 19 bases in the middle. This CDR3 is 15 amino acids long. The CDR3 coding sequence is TGTGCCAGCAGCCGTGAGGGGCCGGGCAGAAATGAGCAGTTCTTC. Amino acids: CASSREGPGRNEQFF.

This clonotype was detected only a few times. The CDR3 spells CASSGLAGGGSSYNEQFF. The CDR3 DNA reads as TGCGCCAGCAGCGGACTAGCGGGTGGGGGCAGCTCCTACAATGAGCAGTTCTTC. The rearrangement uses TRBV5-1 and TRBJ2-1; 11 nucleotides align to TRBD2. With 4 bases clipped from V and 0 bases from J, the junction kept 9 bases outside the gene matches. The CDR3 totals 18 residues. In germline, CDR1 is SGHRS, CDR2 YFSETQ.

In this sample, this clonotype turned up a few times. The V gene is TRBV29-1, the J gene TRBJ2-5, with a tentative D call TRBD1 (5 bases). The length of the CDR3 is 14 residues. V was cut by 7 bases and J by 1 base, with 16 bases left in between. CDR1 SQVTM and CDR2 ANQGSEA come from the germline V gene. CDR3 DNA: TGCAGCGGGGCGCACAGGAGAGGCCAAGAGACCCAGTACTTC. Translation: CSGAHRRGQETQYF.

V gene TRBV6-4 combines with J gene TRBJ2-3; no clear D. Trimming removed 7 bases at V and 1 base at J, with 15 bases between. CDR1 is MRHNA, CDR2 SNTAGT, per germline. The CDR3 is 15 residues long. CDR3 sequence (DNA): TGTGCCAGCAAACCCGAAGGATCCGGCACAGATACGCAGTATTTT. Translating gives CASKPEGSGTDTQYF.

This clonotype has a handful of counts. The chain links TRBV15 to TRBJ2-4; perhaps D is TRBD1 or TRBD2 (6 bases each). This CDR3 has 16 amino acids. Germline loops: CDR1 LNHNV, CDR2 YYDKDF (reference sequence). The V gene lost 0 bases and the J gene lost 7 bases, with 16 bases spanning the gap. The CDR3 DNA reads as TGTGCCACCAGCAGAGAGGTGGAGGGGGTAGGGAACATTCAGTACTTC. This encodes CATSREVEGVGNIQYF.

This clonotype appeared a few times. The CDR3 coding sequence is TGTGCCAGCAGTCGGGGGGATGTCACGCAGTATTTT. Its protein is CASSRGDVTQYF. The chain recombines TRBV12-3 or TRBV12-4 with TRBJ2-3; 7 nucleotides align to TRBD2. J gave up 9 bases and V 5 bases, and 5 bases lay outside the gene matches. There are 12 residues in the CDR3.

This clonotype has more than one count but fewer than ten. The V gene is TRBV2, the J gene TRBJ1-2, with TRBD1 matching over 10 bases. Germline V gene lookup returns CDR1 SNHLY and CDR2 FYNNEI. There are 12 residues in the CDR3. The trim removed 11 bases at V and 2 bases at J, leaving 2 bases unmatched. The CDR3 loop reads CAGQGGNYGYTF. As DNA, the CDR3 is TGTGCCGGACAGGGGGGAAACTATGGCTACACCTTC.

This chain joins TRBV7-2 and TRBJ2-3; D possibly corresponds to TRBD2 (5 bases). Trimming removed 4 bases at V and 2 bases at J, with 13 bases between. Germline CDR1 SGHTA, CDR2 FQGNSA. The CDR3 runs to 15 residues. In DNA form, the CDR3 reads TGTGCCAGCAGCTATCTCCCCGGGATCACAGATACGCAGTATTTT. Encoded protein: CASSYLPGITDTQYF.

This clonotype was counted between two and nine times. The J gene is TRBJ1-4, the V gene TRBV11-2; D gene uncertain. V was pared by 5 bases and J by 4 bases, with 17 bases between. The CDR3 extends over 16 amino acids. Germline loops: CDR1 SGHAT, CDR2 FQNNGV. CDR3 in DNA: TGTGCCAGCAGCCCCCTGGTCCCGGGCCTTAATGAAAAACTGTTTTTT. It encodes CASSPLVPGLNEKLFF.

The chain employs TRBV7-3 and TRBJ2-3; D may correspond to TRBD1 or TRBD2 (5 bases each). The V end was cut by 0 bases, the J end by 2 bases, with 9 bases between. This CDR3 spans 15 amino acids. CDR1 is SGHTA and CDR2 is FQGTGA in the germline V gene. The CDR3 region is CASSLTGVATDTQYF. CDR3 nucleotide sequence: TGTGCCAGCAGCTTAACGGGGGTTGCCACAGATACGCAGTATTTT.

V and J are TRBV7-2 and TRBJ1-1; D is undetermined. V lost 1 base and J 0 bases, leaving 9 bases between the germline ends. In germline, CDR1 is SGHTA, CDR2 FQGNSA. This CDR3 has 15 residues. The CDR3 DNA sequence: TGTGCCAGCAGCTTAGGTGGAGGGATGAACACTGAAGCTTTCTTT. Its protein is CASSLGGGMNTEAFF.